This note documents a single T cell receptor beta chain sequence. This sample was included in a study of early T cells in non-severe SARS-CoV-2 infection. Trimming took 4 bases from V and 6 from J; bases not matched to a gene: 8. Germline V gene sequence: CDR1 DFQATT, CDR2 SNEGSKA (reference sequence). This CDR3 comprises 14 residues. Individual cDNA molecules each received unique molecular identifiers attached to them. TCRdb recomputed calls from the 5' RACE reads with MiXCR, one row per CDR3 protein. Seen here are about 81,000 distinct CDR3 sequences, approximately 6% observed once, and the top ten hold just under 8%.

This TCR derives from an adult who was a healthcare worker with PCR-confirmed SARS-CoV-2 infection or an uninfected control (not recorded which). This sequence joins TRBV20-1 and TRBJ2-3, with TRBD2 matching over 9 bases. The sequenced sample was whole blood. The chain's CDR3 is CSATIAGVSDTQYF. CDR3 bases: TGCAGTGCTACCATAGCGGGAGTAAGTGATACGCAGTATTTT.